Listed below are T cell receptor beta chains from one sample, sequenced in a study of cytomegalovirus exposure and HLA in healthy donors. This table comes from immunoSEQ multiplex PCR, and its TCRdb copy is limited to in-frame clones, with some not included. The data show about 120,000 clones, with over 65% seen just once and 2.5% to 3.5% held by the top ten. The sequencing input was PBMCs. The receptors were sampled from a middle-aged woman in good health and CMV-seropositive. CDR3s include the opening cysteine and the closing phenylalanine or tryptophan. The D gene is left open where the match is weak. Part of the rows lack a size; the others show once, few, many or a class for expanded clones.

cdr3_length | j_call | d_call | v_call | clone_size | cdr3_aa | cdr3_nt
12 | TRBJ1-2 | - | TRBV30 | once | CAWSGGSYGYTF | TGTGCCTGGAGTGGGGGCAGCTATGGCTACACCTTC
12 | TRBJ2-2 | - | TRBV11-3 | - | CASSSNTGELFF | TGTGCCAGCAGCTCAAACACCGGGGAGCTGTTTTTT
16 | TRBJ1-1 | - | TRBV10-3 | - | CAISEPPGQMNTEAFF | TGTGCCATCAGTGAGCCACCGGGACAAATGAACACTGAAGCTTTCTTT
12 | TRBJ1-1 | TRBD1 | TRBV29-1 | - | CSADRGNTEAFF | TGCAGCGCGGACAGGGGGAACACTGAAGCTTTCTTT
17 | TRBJ1-5 | - | TRBV4-1 | - | CASSQVQAAFSNQPQHF | TGCGCCAGCAGCCAAGTTCAGGCAGCCTTTAGCAATCAGCCCCAGCATTTT
16 | TRBJ2-7 | TRBD2 | TRBV27 | - | CASSPQVGTTDYEQYF | TGTGCCAGCAGTCCCCAGGTAGGGACTACAGACTACGAGCAGTACTTC
16 | TRBJ1-2 | - | TRBV27 | - | CASSLSLASTNYGYTF | TGTGCCAGCAGTTTATCCCTCGCCTCTACTAACTATGGCTACACCTTC
12 | TRBJ1-1 | - | TRBV10-3 | - | CAISESYAEAFF | TGTGCCATCAGTGAGTCGTATGCTGAAGCTTTCTTT
14 | TRBJ2-1 | - | TRBV18 | - | CASSPGLSYNEQFF | TGTGCCAGCTCACCAGGCCTCTCCTACAATGAGCAGTTCTTC
17 | TRBJ2-3 | TRBD2 | TRBV4-1 | - | CASSQGYGGGSTDTQYF | TGCGCCAGCAGCCAGGGTTATGGGGGGGGGAGCACAGATACGCAGTATTTT
11 | TRBJ1-2 | TRBD1 | TRBV29-1 | once | CSVETGGGYTF | TGCAGCGTTGAGACAGGGGGTGGCTACACCTTC
14 | TRBJ2-7 | TRBD2 | TRBV6-5 | - | CASSYGRGGGEQYF | TGTGCCAGCAGTTATGGGCGGGGGGGAGGGGAGCAGTACTTC
16 | TRBJ2-3 | TRBD2 | TRBV29-1 | - | CSVYKVGTRPTDTQYF | TGCAGCGTTTATAAGGTCGGGACTAGACCCACAGATACGCAGTATTTT
12 | TRBJ1-1 | TRBD1 | TRBV9 | - | CASSLHRGPVFF | TGTGCCAGCAGCCTCCACAGGGGGCCGGTTTTCTTT
15 | TRBJ2-3 | TRBD2 | TRBV6-5 | - | CASSYGLASTDTQYF | TGTGCCAGCAGTTACGGACTAGCCAGCACAGATACGCAGTATTTT
11 | TRBJ2-7 | - | TRBV7-2 | - | CASSFSYEQYF | TGTGCCAGCAGCTTCAGTTACGAGCAGTACTTC
15 | TRBJ1-2 | TRBD1 | TRBV5-3 | once | CARSSEGGLLCGYTF | TGTGCCAGAAGCTCAGAAGGGGGCTTACTATGCGGCTACACCTTC
14 | TRBJ2-3 | - | TRBV5-4 | - | CASLRRGSTDTQYF | TGTGCCAGCTTAAGAAGGGGGAGCACAGATACGCAGTATTTT
13 | TRBJ2-2 | - | TRBV25-1 | - | CASRRGGTGELFF | TGTGCCAGCAGAAGGGGTGGCACCGGGGAGCTGTTTTTT
17 | TRBJ1-6 | - | TRBV4-2 | - | CASSRPAGETYNSPLHF | TGTGCCAGCAGCCGACCAGCAGGGGAGACCTATAATTCACCCCTCCACTTT
14 | TRBJ1-4 | TRBD1 | TRBV7-9 | - | CASSLTGGNEKLFF | TGTGCCAGCAGCTTAACAGGGGGCAATGAAAAACTGTTTTTT
15 | TRBJ1-5 | TRBD1 | TRBV12-5 | - | CASGLPGQTNQPQHF | TGTGCTAGTGGTTTGCCGGGACAGACCAATCAGCCCCAGCATTTT
15 | TRBJ2-3 | - | TRBV29-1 | - | CSVEGSTPPTDTQYF | TGCAGCGTGGAGGGTTCAACCCCCCCGACAGATACGCAGTATTTT
14 | TRBJ1-1 | - | TRBV23-1 | few | CASSQREGNTEAFF | TGCGCCAGCAGTCAACGGGAGGGGAACACTGAAGCTTTCTTT
13 | TRBJ2-7 | - | TRBV11-3 | - | CASSLRGTVEQYF | TGTGCCAGCAGCTTACGGGGGACAGTCGAGCAGTACTTC
14 | TRBJ1-1 | TRBD1 | TRBV4-1 | - | CASSRSGGANEAFF | TGCGCCAGCAGCCGGTCAGGGGGCGCAAATGAAGCTTTCTTT
12 | TRBJ1-1 | - | TRBV29-1 | - | CSVFPGRTEAFF | TGCAGCGTTTTTCCAGGGAGGACTGAAGCTTTCTTT
14 | TRBJ1-1 | TRBD1 | TRBV7-3 | - | CASSGQGPGTEAFF | TGTGCCAGCAGCGGACAGGGGCCGGGCACTGAAGCTTTCTTT
14 | TRBJ1-4 | TRBD1 | TRBV6-5 | - | CASRNPGQGQKLFF | TGTGCCAGCAGAAACCCGGGACAGGGCCAAAAACTGTTTTTT
15 | TRBJ1-1 | TRBD1 | TRBV27 | - | CASSLSQGVGPEAFF | TGTGCCAGCAGTTTATCCCAGGGGGTGGGCCCTGAAGCTTTCTTT
15 | TRBJ2-4 | - | TRBV5-4 | - | CASSQVIASKNIQYF | TGTGCCAGCAGCCAGGTGATTGCGTCCAAAAACATTCAGTACTTC
14 | TRBJ1-1 | - | TRBV12-5 | - | CASGSQSMNTEAFF | TGTGCTAGTGGTTCCCAGTCCATGAACACTGAAGCTTTCTTT
13 | TRBJ1-5 | TRBD1 | TRBV27 | - | CASSLRGRDRQHF | TGTGCCAGCAGTTTACGCGGAAGGGACAGGCAGCATTTT
15 | TRBJ2-5 | TRBD2 | TRBV10-3 | - | CAIRDTSGGQETQYF | TGTGCCATCAGGGATACTAGCGGAGGACAAGAGACCCAGTACTTC
14 | TRBJ2-5 | - | TRBV2 | - | CASNVGGILETQYF | TGTGCCAGCAATGTCGGCGGGATTCTAGAGACCCAGTACTTC
13 | TRBJ2-1 | - | TRBV4-1 | - | CASSLQPGYEQFF | TGCGCCAGCAGCCTACAACCGGGTTATGAGCAGTTCTTC
12 | TRBJ2-7 | - | TRBV29-1 | few | CSVEDGQDEQYF | TGCAGCGTTGAAGACGGTCAGGACGAGCAGTACTTC
15 | TRBJ2-3 | TRBD2 | TRBV5-1 | - | CASSKGREGTDTQYF | TGCGCCAGCAGCAAGGGGCGGGAGGGCACAGATACGCAGTATTTT
13 | TRBJ2-7 | - | TRBV7-3 | - | CASSITRGSEQYF | TGTGCCAGCAGCATAACCAGGGGAAGCGAGCAGTACTTC
17 | TRBJ2-1 | TRBD2 | TRBV5-1 | - | CASSLPGLAGPQGEQFF | TGCGCCAGCAGCTTACCGGGACTAGCGGGGCCCCAGGGTGAGCAGTTCTTC
12 | TRBJ1-6 | - | TRBV19 | - | CASSISDSPLHF | TGTGCCAGTAGTATTTCGGATTCACCCCTCCACTTT
11 | TRBJ2-1 | - | TRBV6-1 | - | CASGIHTEQFF | TGTGCCAGCGGCATCCATACCGAGCAGTTCTTC
14 | TRBJ1-6 | - | TRBV2 | - | CASSEGMRNSPLHF | TGTGCCAGCAGTGAAGGGATGAGGAATTCACCCCTCCACTTT